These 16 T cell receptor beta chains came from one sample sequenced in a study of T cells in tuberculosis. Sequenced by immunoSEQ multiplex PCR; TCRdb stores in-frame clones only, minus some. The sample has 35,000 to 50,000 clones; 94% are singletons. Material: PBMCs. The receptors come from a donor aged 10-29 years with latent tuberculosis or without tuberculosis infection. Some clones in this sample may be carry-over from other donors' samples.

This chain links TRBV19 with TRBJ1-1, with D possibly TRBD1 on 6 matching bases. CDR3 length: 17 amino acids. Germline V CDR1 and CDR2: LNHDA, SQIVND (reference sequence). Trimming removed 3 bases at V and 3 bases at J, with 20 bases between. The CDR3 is CASSIVGNRALDTEAFF. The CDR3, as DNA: TGTGCCAGTAGTATCGTCGGAAACAGGGCGTTGGACACTGAAGCTTTCTTT.

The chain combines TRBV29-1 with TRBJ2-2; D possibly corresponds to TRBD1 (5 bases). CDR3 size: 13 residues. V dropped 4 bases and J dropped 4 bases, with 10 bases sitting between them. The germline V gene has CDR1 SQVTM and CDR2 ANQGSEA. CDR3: CSVVSDSTGELFF. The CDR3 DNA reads TGCAGCGTTGTTTCTGACAGCACCGGGGAGCTGTTTTTT.

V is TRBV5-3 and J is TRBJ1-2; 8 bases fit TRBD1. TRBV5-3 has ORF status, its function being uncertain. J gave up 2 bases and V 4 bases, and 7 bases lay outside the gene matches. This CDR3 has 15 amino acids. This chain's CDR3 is CARSNPGQGNYGYTF. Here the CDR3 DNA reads TGTGCCAGAAGCAACCCAGGACAGGGAAACTATGGCTACACCTTC.

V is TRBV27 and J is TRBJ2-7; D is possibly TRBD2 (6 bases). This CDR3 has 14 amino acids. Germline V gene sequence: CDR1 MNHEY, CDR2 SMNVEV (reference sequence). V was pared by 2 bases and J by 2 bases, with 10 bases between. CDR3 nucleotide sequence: TGTGCCAGCAGTTTACAGGAGGGACCCTACGAGCAGTACTTC. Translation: CASSLQEGPYEQYF.

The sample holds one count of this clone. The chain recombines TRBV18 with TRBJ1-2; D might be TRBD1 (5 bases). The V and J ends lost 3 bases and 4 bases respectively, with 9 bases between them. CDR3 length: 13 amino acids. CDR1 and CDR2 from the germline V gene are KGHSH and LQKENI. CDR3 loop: CASSPPGRYGYTF. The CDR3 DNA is TGTGCCAGCTCACCTCCAGGGCGCTATGGCTACACCTTC.

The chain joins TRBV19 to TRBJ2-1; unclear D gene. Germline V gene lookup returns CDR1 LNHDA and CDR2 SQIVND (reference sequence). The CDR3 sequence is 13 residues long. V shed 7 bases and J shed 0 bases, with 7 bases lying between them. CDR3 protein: CASKRRSYNEQFF. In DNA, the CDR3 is TGTGCCAGTAAGAGGCGCTCCTACAATGAGCAGTTCTTC. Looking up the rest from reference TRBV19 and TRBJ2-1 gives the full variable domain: DGGITQSPKYLFRKEGQNVTLSCEQNLNHDAMYWYRQDPGQGLRLIYYSQIVNDFQKGDIAEGYSVSREKKESFPLTVTSAQKNPTAFYLCASKRRSYNEQFFGPGTRLTVL.

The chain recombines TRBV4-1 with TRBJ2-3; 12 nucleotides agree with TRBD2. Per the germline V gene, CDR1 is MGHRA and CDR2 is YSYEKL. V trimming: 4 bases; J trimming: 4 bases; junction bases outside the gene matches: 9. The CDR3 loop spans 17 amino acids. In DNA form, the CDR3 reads TGCGCCAGCAGCCGAGTCCCTCTAGCGGGAGGGTCAGATACGCAGTATTTT. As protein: CASSRVPLAGGSDTQYF.

CDR3 protein: CASSQPSGTSGRPTYNEQFF. CDR3 DNA: TGCGCCAGCAGCCAACCCTCCGGGACTAGCGGGAGACCGACCTACAATGAGCAGTTCTTC. This chain links TRBV4-1 with TRBJ2-1; TRBD2 matches at 14 bases. V was clipped by 2 bases and J by 2 bases; unmatched bases: 11. The CDR3 loop spans 20 amino acids. Germline V gene sequence: CDR1 MGHRA, CDR2 YSYEKL.

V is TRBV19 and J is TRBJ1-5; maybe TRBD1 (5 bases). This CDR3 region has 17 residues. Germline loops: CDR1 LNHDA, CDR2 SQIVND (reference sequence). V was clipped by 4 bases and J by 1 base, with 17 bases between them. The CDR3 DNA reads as TGTGCCAGTAGTAAAATGCCGAACAGGTACAGCAATCAGCCCCAGCATTTT. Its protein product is CASSKMPNRYSNQPQHF.

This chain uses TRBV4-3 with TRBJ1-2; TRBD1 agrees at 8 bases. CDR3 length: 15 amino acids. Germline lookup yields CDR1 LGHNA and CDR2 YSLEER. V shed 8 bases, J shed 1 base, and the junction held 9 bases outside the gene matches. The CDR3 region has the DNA TGCGCCAGCTCCAGACAGGGGTCGGGTAACTATGGCTACACCTTC. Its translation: CASSRQGSGNYGYTF.

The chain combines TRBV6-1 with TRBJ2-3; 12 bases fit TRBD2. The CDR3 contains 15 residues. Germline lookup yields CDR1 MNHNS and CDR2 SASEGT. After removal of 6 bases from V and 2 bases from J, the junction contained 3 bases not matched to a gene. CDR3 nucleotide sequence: TGTGCCAGCAGGAGACTAGCGGGAGCCACAGATACGCAGTATTTT. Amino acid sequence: CASRRLAGATDTQYF.

Here the CDR3 DNA reads TGTGCCTGGAGTGTCGGACTAGCGGGCATCTACGAGCAGTACTTC. It codes for CAWSVGLAGIYEQYF. V gene TRBV30 combines with J gene TRBJ2-7; 11 bases line up with TRBD2. Germline values: CDR1 GTSNPN, CDR2 SVGIG (reference sequence). The junction had 4 bases not matched to a gene; V was cut back by 0 bases and J by 3 bases. This CDR3 region has 15 residues.

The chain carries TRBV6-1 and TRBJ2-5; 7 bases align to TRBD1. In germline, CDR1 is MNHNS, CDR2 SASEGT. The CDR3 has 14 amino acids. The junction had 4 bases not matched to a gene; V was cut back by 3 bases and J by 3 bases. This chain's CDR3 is CASSDFQGEETQYF. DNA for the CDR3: TGTGCCAGCAGTGATTTCCAGGGGGAAGAGACCCAGTACTTC.

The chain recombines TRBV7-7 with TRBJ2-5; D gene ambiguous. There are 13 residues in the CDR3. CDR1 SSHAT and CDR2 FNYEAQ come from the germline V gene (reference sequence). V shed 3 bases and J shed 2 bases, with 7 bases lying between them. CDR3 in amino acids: CASSFIPQETQYF. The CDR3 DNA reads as TGTGCCAGCAGCTTCATCCCACAAGAGACCCAGTACTTC.

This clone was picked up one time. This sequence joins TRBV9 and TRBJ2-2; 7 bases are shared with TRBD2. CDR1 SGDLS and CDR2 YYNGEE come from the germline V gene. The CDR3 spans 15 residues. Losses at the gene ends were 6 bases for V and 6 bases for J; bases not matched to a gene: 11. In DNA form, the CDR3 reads TGTGCCAGCACATGGCGGGAGATAGACGCCGGGGAGCTGTTTTTT. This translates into CASTWREIDAGELFF.

DNA of the CDR3: TGTGCCAGCAGCCGGACTAGCGCACACAATGAGCAGTTCTTC. Amino acids: CASSRTSAHNEQFF. V gene TRBV11-3 combines with J gene TRBJ2-1; 9 bases are shared with TRBD2. This CDR3 comprises 14 residues. V shed 5 bases and J 5 bases; nucleotides not matched to a gene: 4. Looked up from germline, CDR1 is SGHNT and CDR2 is YENEEA.